The 5 T cell receptor beta chains given below trace back to one sample, sequenced in a study of metastatic and nonmetastatic thyroid tumors. Prior to thyroid surgery, none of the patients had received any treatment. TCRdb re-analyzed the PCR reads using MiXCR. Of about 37,000 clones listed, about 29% are singletons. Specimen: blood. Receptors were obtained from a male donor with papillary thyroid cancer or a benign thyroid nodule (not recorded which). Some clones in this sample may be carry-over from other donors' samples.

The chain is built from TRBV19 and TRBJ1-2; D is possibly TRBD1 (6 bases). Per germline, CDR1 LNHDA and CDR2 SQIVND (reference sequence). Between the trimmed V and J ends, which lost 2 bases and 11 bases, there was a span of 15 bases. This CDR3 has 13 residues. CDR3 loop: CASSIIPGHSYTF. Here the CDR3 DNA reads TGTGCCAGTAGTATAATCCCGGGACACTCATACACCTTC. The variable domain in full, completed from reference TRBV19 and TRBJ1-2, reads DGGITQSPKYLFRKEGQNVTLSCEQNLNHDAMYWYRQDPGQGLRLIYYSQIVNDFQKGDIAEGYSVSREKKESFPLTVTSAQKNPTAFYLCASSIIPGHSYTFGSGTRLTVV.

This clone was found a few times. The chain couples TRBV6-1 to TRBJ1-2; no definite D call. Germline V gene data show CDR1 as MNHNS and CDR2 as SASEGT. Trimming took 6 bases from V and 7 from J, leaving 18 bases between them. The CDR3 length is 14 residues. The CDR3 DNA is TGTGCCAGCAGGCCCGCTAATATCTTTTTTGGCTACACCTTC. Amino acids: CASRPANIFFGYTF.

This clone was detected only a few times. The chain combines TRBV28 with TRBJ2-7; D not certain. This CDR3 is built from 15 residues. With 6 bases removed from V and 0 bases from J, the gap between germline ends came to 15 bases. Germline V gene data show CDR1 as MDHEN and CDR2 as SYDVKM. The CDR3 reads CASRSLGGSSYEQYF. The DNA of the CDR3 is TGTGCCAGCAGGTCCCTGGGCGGCAGCTCCTACGAGCAGTACTTC.

V is TRBV6-5 and J is TRBJ1-6, with D uncertain. The CDR3 consists of 15 residues. The V end lost 0 bases, the J end lost 9 bases, and 12 bases lay between the germline ends. The germline V gene encodes CDR1 MNHEY and CDR2 SVGAGI. The DNA for the CDR3 is TGTGCCAGCAGTTACTCCCCCACTCTGGGTTCACCCCTCCACTTT. The encoded protein is CASSYSPTLGSPLHF.

The table lists this clone with many counts. The chain employs TRBV20-1 and TRBJ2-5; either TRBD1 or TRBD2 may fit D (6 bases each). Trimming cost V 0 bases and J 5 bases, with 13 bases left between them. This CDR3 contains 14 residues. The germline V gene encodes CDR1 DFQATT and CDR2 SNEGSKA (reference sequence). The CDR3 loop reads CSARDGGPGETQYF. CDR3 bases: TGCAGTGCTAGAGATGGGGGGCCGGGGGAGACCCAGTACTTC.